The 16 T cell receptor beta chains below were found in one sample sequenced in a study of blood T cells in healthy people across ages. The authors ran a second PCR of roughly 6 to 12 cycles using a sample-barcoded 5' primer and a J-beta primer mix. Via MiXCR, TCRdb re-called the 5' RACE reads, giving one row per CDR3 protein. Of more than 700,000 distinct CDR3 sequences listed, approximately 53% are singletons. The sample comprised blood. All receptors derive from an elderly man in good health.

This chain links TRBV2 with TRBJ1-2, with D tentatively TRBD1 (5 bases). Trimming pared 4 bases from V and 4 bases from J, leaving 16 bases between. This CDR3 is 15 amino acids long. Per the germline V gene, CDR1 is SNHLY and CDR2 is FYNNEI. The CDR3 DNA follows: TGTGCCAGCAGTGGTGGGGGGGAAGGATTCTATGGCTACACCTTC. Translating it yields CASSGGGEGFYGYTF.

This clonotype was counted between two and nine times. V and J are TRBV7-8 and TRBJ2-5; maybe TRBD2 (7 bases). V shed 5 bases and J shed 1 base, with 14 bases lying between them. The CDR3 runs to 15 residues. Germline-derived CDR1 and CDR2 are SGHVS and FQNEAQ. The CDR3 coding sequence is TGTGCCAGCAGCCCGGGGGGCGTTCCCCAAGAGACCCAGTACTTC. Its translation: CASSPGGVPQETQYF.

This clonotype was detected only a few times. CDR3 sequence (DNA): TGTGCCAGCAGTTCAGGACAGGGCGGCTCACCCCTCCACTTT. It translates to CASSSGQGGSPLHF. V gene TRBV12-3 or TRBV12-4 combines with J gene TRBJ1-6; 8 nucleotides align to TRBD1. V dropped 4 bases and J dropped 10; count of bases not matched to a gene: 6. This CDR3 is built from 14 residues.

The CDR3, as DNA: TGTGCCAGTCGAATGGGACAGGCTTACTACGAGCAGTACTTC. This translates into CASRMGQAYYEQYF. The chain carries TRBV10-3 and TRBJ2-7, with 8 bases fitting TRBD1. The germline gives CDR1 ENHRY, CDR2 SYGVKD. V shed 10 bases, J shed 3 bases, and the junction held 11 bases outside the gene matches. This CDR3 comprises 14 residues.

About this clonotype: A junction boundary mismatches the germline segment, possibly from a read error. The chain is built from TRBV15 and TRBJ1-1; 7 bases align to TRBD1. Germline V gene sequence: CDR1 LNHNV, CDR2 YYDKDF (reference sequence). There are 15 residues in the CDR3. The CDR3 reads CATSRSTGRGPEAFF. The CDR3 nucleotides read TGCGCCACCAGCAGATCGACAGGGCGGGGACCTGAAGCTTTCTTT.

CDR3 sequence (DNA): TGTGCCAGCAGCGATGGACTAGCGGCTTACAATGAGCAGTACTTC. Encoded protein: CASSDGLAAYNEQYF. The rearrangement links TRBV9 to TRBJ2-7; 10 positions match TRBD2. Germline lookup yields CDR1 SGDLS and CDR2 YYNGEE. The CDR3 is 15 residues long. Losses at the gene ends were 3 bases for V and 7 bases for J; bases not matched to a gene: 10.

In nucleotides, the CDR3 is TGTGCCATCAGTAGGTCCGGGACTAGCGGGAGCTCCTACAATGAGCAGTACTTC. Amino acids: CAISRSGTSGSSYNEQYF. The chain couples TRBV10-3 to TRBJ2-1, with 14 positions matching TRBD2. Near its end, the DNA agrees better with TRBJ2-7, so the J call may be wrong. CDR3 length: 18 amino acids. Per the germline V gene, CDR1 is ENHRY and CDR2 is SYGVKD.

The chain joins TRBV29-1 to TRBJ2-3; 11 bases match TRBD2. Germline-derived CDR1 and CDR2 are SQVTM and ANQGSEA. Trimming took 3 bases from V and 2 from J; bases not matched to a gene: 4. The CDR3 extends over 15 amino acids. The CDR3 DNA follows: TGCAGCGTTGAGCTAGCGGGAGGTCCCACAGATACGCAGTATTTT. This gives the protein CSVELAGGPTDTQYF.

V is TRBV30 and J is TRBJ1-2, with no clear D. CDR3 length equals 13 residues. Germline CDR1 reads GTSNPN; CDR2 reads SVGIG (reference sequence). Trimming took 5 bases from V and 7 from J, leaving 17 bases between them. The CDR3 region is CAWVAGKVGGYTF. The CDR3 nucleotides read TGTGCCTGGGTGGCGGGGAAGGTGGGTGGCTACACCTTC.

V and J are TRBV29-1 and TRBJ2-7, with TRBD2 matching over 11 bases. There are 16 residues in the CDR3. CDR1 and CDR2 from the germline V gene are SQVTM and ANQGSEA. After removal of 0 bases from V and 7 bases from J, the junction contained 11 bases not matched to a gene. For the CDR3, the DNA is TGCAGCGTTGAAGAAGGGGGACTAGCGGAATACAATGAGCAGTACTTC. Its translation: CSVEEGGLAEYNEQYF.

The chain combines TRBV4-2 with TRBJ2-1; TRBD2 is a possible D gene (6 bases). The CDR3 totals 16 residues. The V gene's germline CDR1 is LGHNA and CDR2 YNFKEQ. V lost 1 base and J lost 4, with 14 bases in between. The chain's CDR3 is CASSQVGTGGYNEQFF. CDR3 nucleotides: TGTGCCAGCAGCCAAGTAGGGACCGGGGGATACAATGAGCAGTTCTTC.

This clonotype was seen a single time. The rearrangement uses TRBV7-2 and TRBJ2-4; D is ambiguous. Germline CDR1 reads SGHTA; CDR2 reads FQGNSA. V was clipped by 1 base and J by 1 base, with 17 bases between them. This CDR3 contains 18 residues. In nucleotides, the CDR3 is TGTGCCAGCAGCTTAGGCGGATACAGAGGAGCGGCCAAAAACATTCAGTACTTC. It specifies CASSLGGYRGAAKNIQYF. Full variable domain (outside the CDR3, taken from reference TRBV7-2 and TRBJ2-4): GAGVSQSPSNKVTEKGKDVELRCDPISGHTALYWYRQSLGQGLEFLIYFQGNSAPDKSGLPSDRFSAERTGGSVSTLTIQRTQQEDSAVYLCASSLGGYRGAAKNIQYFGAGTRLSVL.

This clonotype was detected only a few times. Written as DNA, the CDR3 is TGTGCCAGCAGCGCCCCCGGTATCCGGGAGACCCAGTACTTC. Its translation is CASSAPGIRETQYF. The V call is TRBV9, the J call TRBJ2-5, with D unresolved. This CDR3 comprises 14 residues. Trimming stripped 3 bases from V and 5 bases from J, with 14 bases between. Germline V gene sequence: CDR1 SGDLS, CDR2 YYNGEE.

This clonotype was observed a handful of times. The chain has TRBV28 and TRBJ2-3; D call uncertain. Germline V gene data show CDR1 as MDHEN and CDR2 as SYDVKM. This CDR3 contains 13 residues. V dropped 6 bases and J dropped 14 bases, with 21 bases sitting between them. CDR3: CASSIDPGRYAYF. The CDR3 nucleotides read TGTGCCAGCAGCATAGACCCGGGCAGATACGCGTATTTT.

CDR3 in DNA: TGCGCCAGCAGCCCCCCGCAGGGTTCATCAACGTACGGCTACACCTTC. Residues: CASSPPQGSSTYGYTF. The chain combines TRBV4-1 with TRBJ1-2; weak D call: TRBD1 (5 bases). The CDR3 loop spans 16 amino acids. V was pared by 4 bases and J by 8 bases, with 23 bases between. The germline gives CDR1 MGHRA, CDR2 YSYEKL.

The gene calls are TRBV20-1 and TRBJ2-5; D gene ambiguous. CDR1 and CDR2 from the germline V gene are DFQATT and SNEGSKA (reference sequence). This CDR3 is built from 12 residues. Trimming left V 3 bases short and J 3 bases short, with 8 bases between. CDR3 residues: CSARDLEETQYF. For the CDR3, the DNA is TGCAGTGCTAGGGATCTAGAAGAGACCCAGTACTTC.